This T cell receptor (beta chain) was recorded in a study of cytomegalovirus exposure and HLA in healthy donors. Study-level findings and limits: Sequencing depth roughly uniform across donors was assumed in presence/absence analyses.

The study ran its PCR with 60 Vbeta and 13 Jbeta primers. TCRdb's copy holds only in-frame clones and misses some; the assay was immunoSEQ multiplex PCR. The sample has about 250,000 clones, about four fifths seen once. Worth noting for this clone: Its target is not known.

The CDR3 spans 13 residues. The V end was cut by 6 bases, the J end by 2 bases, with 10 bases between. The germline V gene encodes CDR1 MNHNS and CDR2 SASEGT. What was sequenced was PBMCs. The rearrangement joins TRBV6-1 to TRBJ2-5, with D maybe TRBD1 (6 bases). This sequence originates from a girl aged 2 to 10 in good health and CMV-seronegative. The CDR3 loop reads CASRGTLQETQYF. The DNA for the CDR3 is TGTGCCAGCAGGGGGACACTACAAGAGACCCAGTACTTC.